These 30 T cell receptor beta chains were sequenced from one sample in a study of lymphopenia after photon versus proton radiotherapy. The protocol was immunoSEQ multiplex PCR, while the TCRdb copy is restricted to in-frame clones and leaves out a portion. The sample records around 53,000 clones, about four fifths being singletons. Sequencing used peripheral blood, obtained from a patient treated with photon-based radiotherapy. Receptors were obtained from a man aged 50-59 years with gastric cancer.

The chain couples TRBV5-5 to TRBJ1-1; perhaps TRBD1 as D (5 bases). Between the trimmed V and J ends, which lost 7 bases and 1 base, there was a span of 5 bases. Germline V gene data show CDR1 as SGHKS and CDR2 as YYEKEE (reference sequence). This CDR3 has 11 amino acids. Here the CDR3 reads CASGGNTEAFF. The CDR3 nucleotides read TGTGCCAGCGGGGGGAACACTGAAGCTTTCTTT.

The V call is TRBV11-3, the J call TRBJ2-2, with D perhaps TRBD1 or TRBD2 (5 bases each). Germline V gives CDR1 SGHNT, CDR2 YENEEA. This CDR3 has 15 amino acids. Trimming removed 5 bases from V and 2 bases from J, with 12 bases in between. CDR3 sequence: CASSQWDVNTGELFF. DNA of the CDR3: TGTGCCAGCAGCCAGTGGGACGTAAACACCGGGGAGCTGTTTTTT.

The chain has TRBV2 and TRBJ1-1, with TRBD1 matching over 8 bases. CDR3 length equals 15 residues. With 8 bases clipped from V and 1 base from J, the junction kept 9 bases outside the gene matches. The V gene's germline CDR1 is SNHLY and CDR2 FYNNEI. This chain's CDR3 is CASAGQAHWNTEAFF. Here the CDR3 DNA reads TGTGCCAGCGCGGGACAGGCCCATTGGAACACTGAAGCTTTCTTT.

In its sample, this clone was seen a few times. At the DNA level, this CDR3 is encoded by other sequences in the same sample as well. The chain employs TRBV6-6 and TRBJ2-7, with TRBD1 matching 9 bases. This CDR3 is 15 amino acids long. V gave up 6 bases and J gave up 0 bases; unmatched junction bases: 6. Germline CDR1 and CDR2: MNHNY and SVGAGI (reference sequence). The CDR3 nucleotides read TGTGCCAGCAGCTCCGGGACAGGGAGCTCCTACGAGCAGTACTTC. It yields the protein CASSSGTGSSYEQYF.

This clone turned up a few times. CDR3 loop: CAWSSRGRRTEAFF. CDR3 sequence (DNA): TGTGCCTGGAGTAGCAGGGGGAGACGGACTGAAGCTTTCTTT. The rearrangement uses TRBV30 and TRBJ1-1; 7 nucleotides agree with TRBD1. In germline, CDR1 is GTSNPN, CDR2 SVGIG (reference sequence). V lost 2 bases, J lost 5 bases, and 8 bases stayed unmatched. The CDR3 has 14 residues.

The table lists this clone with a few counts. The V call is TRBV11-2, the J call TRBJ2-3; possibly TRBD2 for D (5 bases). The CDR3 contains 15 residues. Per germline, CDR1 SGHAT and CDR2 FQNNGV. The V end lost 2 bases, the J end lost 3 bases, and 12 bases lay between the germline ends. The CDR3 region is CASSLSLAGTDTQYF. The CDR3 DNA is TGTGCCAGCAGCTTATCCCTAGCTGGGACAGATACGCAGTATTTT.

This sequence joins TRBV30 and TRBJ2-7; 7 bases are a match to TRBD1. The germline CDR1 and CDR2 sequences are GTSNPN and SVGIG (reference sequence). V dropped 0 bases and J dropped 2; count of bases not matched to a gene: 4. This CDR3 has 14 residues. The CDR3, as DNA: TGTGCCTGGAGTGTAGGGGGCGCGGCCTACGAGCAGTACTTC. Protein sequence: CAWSVGGAAYEQYF.

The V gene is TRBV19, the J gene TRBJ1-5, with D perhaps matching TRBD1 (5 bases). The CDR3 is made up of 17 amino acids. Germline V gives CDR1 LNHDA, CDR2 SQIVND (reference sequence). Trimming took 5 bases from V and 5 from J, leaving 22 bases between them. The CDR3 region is CASSPIAGGFSDQPQHF. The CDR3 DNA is TGTGCCAGTAGTCCAATCGCCGGGGGGTTTAGTGATCAGCCCCAGCATTTT.

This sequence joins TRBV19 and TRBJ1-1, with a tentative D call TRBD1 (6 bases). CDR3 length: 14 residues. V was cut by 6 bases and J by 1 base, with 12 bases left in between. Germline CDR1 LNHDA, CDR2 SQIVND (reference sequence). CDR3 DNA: TGTGCCAGTAGGACGACGGGACAGAACACTGAAGCTTTCTTT. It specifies CASRTTGQNTEAFF. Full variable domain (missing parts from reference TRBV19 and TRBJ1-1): DGGITQSPKYLFRKEGQNVTLSCEQNLNHDAMYWYRQDPGQGLRLIYYSQIVNDFQKGDIAEGYSVSREKKESFPLTVTSAQKNPTAFYLCASRTTGQNTEAFFGQGTRLTVV.

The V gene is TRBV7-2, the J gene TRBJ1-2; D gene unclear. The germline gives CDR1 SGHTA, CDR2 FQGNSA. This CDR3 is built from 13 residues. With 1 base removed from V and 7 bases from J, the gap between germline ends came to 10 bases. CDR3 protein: CASSLEDGFGYTF. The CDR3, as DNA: TGTGCCAGCAGCTTAGAAGACGGATTTGGCTACACCTTC.

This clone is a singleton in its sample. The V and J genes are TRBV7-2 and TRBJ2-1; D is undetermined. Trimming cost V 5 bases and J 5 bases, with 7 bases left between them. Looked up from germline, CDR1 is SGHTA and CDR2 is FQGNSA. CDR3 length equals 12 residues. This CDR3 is CASSPINNEQFF. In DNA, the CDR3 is TGTGCCAGCAGCCCGATAAACAATGAGCAGTTCTTC. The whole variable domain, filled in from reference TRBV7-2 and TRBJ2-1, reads GAGVSQSPSNKVTEKGKDVELRCDPISGHTALYWYRQSLGQGLEFLIYFQGNSAPDKSGLPSDRFSAERTGGSVSTLTIQRTQQEDSAVYLCASSPINNEQFFGPGTRLTVL.

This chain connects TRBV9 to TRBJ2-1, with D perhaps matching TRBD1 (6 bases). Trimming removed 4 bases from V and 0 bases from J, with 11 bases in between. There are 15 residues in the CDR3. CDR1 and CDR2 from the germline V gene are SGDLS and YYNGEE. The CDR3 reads CASSQRGGSYNEQFF. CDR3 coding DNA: TGTGCCAGCAGCCAAAGAGGGGGCTCCTACAATGAGCAGTTCTTC.

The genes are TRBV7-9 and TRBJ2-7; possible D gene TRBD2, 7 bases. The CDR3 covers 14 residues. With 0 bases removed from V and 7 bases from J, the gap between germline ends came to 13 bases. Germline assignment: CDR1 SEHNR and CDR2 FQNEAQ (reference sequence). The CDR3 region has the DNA TGTGCCAGCAGCTTAGCCGGGGGGCTCGGAGAGCAGTACTTC. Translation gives CASSLAGGLGEQYF. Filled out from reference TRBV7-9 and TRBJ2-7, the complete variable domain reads DTGVSQNPRHKITKRGQNVTFRCDPISEHNRLYWYRQTLGQGPEFLTYFQNEAQLEKSRLLSDRFSAERPKGSFSTLEIQRTEQGDSAMYLCASSLAGGLGEQYFGPGTRLTVT.

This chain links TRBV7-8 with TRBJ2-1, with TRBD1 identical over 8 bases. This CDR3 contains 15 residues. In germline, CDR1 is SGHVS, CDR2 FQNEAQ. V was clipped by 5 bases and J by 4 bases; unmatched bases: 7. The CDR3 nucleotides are TGTGCCAGCAGCAACAGGACAGGGTTTTACAATGAGCAGTTCTTC. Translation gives CASSNRTGFYNEQFF.

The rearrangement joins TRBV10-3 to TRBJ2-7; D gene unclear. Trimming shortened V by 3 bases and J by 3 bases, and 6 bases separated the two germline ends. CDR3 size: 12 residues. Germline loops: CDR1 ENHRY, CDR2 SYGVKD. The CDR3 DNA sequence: TGTGCCATCAGTGAATCTAGCTACGAGCAGTACTTC. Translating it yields CAISESSYEQYF.

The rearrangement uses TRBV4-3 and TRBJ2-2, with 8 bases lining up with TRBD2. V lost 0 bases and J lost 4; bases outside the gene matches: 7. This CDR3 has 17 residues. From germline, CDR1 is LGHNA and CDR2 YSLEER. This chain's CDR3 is CASSQEPAGASTGELFF. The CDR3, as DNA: TGCGCCAGCAGCCAAGAACCAGCGGGGGCGAGCACCGGGGAGCTGTTTTTT.

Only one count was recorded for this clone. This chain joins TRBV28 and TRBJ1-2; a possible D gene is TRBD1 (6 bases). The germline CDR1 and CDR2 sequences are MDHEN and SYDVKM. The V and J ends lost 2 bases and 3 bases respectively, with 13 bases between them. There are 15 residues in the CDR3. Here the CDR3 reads CASSLGGGGDYGYTF. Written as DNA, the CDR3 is TGTGCCAGCAGTTTAGGAGGGGGAGGGGACTATGGCTACACCTTC.

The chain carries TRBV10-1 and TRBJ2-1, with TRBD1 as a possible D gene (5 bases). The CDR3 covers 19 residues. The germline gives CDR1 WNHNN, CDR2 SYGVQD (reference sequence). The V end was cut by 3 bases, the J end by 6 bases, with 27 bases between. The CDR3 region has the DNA TGCGCCAGCAGTGAAGGCTCAGGGCGAGGAAGTTCGTCCGCCAATGAGCAGTTCTTC. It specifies CASSEGSGRGSSSANEQFF.

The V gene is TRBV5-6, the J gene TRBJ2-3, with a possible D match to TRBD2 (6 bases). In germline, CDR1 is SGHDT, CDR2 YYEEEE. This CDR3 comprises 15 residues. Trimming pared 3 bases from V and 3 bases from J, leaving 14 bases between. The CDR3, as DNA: TGTGCCAGCAGCTCAGTTAGGCTAGCGACAGATACGCAGTATTTT. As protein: CASSSVRLATDTQYF.

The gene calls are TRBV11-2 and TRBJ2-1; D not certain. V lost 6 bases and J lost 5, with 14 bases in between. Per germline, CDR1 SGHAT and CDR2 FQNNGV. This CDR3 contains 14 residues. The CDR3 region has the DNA TGTGCCAGCAGGCGGCTAGGAATGAACAATGAGCAGTTCTTC. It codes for CASRRLGMNNEQFF.

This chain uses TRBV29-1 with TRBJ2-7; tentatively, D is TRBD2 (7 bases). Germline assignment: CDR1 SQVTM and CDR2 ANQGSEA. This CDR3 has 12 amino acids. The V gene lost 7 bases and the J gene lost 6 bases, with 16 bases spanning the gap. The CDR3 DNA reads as TGCAGCGCCGGGACACTAGCGAGCGAGCAGTACTTC. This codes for CSAGTLASEQYF.

In nucleotides, the CDR3 is TGTGCCAGCAGCTTCTTCAGGGGCCCCCCCCCGGAGGAACTGTTTTTT. It codes for CASSFFRGPPPEELFF. The J gene is TRBJ1-4, the V gene TRBV5-6; D is possibly TRBD1 (6 bases). This CDR3 spans 16 amino acids. V was pared by 2 bases and J by 12 bases, with 23 bases between. The germline CDR1 and CDR2 sequences are SGHDT and YYEEEE. The full variable domain, completed using reference TRBV5-6 and TRBJ1-4, is DAGVTQSPTHLIKTRGQQVTLRCSPKSGHDTVSWYQQALGQGPQFIFQYYEEEERQRGNFPDRFSGHQFPNYSSELNVNALLLGDSALYLCASSFFRGPPPEELFFGSGTQLSVL.

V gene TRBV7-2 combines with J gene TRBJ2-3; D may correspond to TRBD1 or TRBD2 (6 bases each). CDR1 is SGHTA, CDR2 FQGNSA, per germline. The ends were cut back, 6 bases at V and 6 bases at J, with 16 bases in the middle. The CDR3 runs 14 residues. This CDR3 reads CASRRTGAGDTQYF. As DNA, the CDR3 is TGTGCCAGCAGACGGACGGGGGCGGGCGATACGCAGTATTTT.

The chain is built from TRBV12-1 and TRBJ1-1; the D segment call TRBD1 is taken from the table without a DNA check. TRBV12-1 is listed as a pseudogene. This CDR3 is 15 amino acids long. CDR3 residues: CASSSGTGLSTEAFF. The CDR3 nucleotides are TGTGCCAGCAGCTCCGGAACAGGGTTATCCACTGAAGCTTTCTTT.

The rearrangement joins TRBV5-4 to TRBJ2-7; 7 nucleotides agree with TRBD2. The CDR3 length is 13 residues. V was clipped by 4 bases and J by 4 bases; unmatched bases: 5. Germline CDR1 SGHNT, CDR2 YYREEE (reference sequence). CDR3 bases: TGTGCCAGCAGCCCAAGCGGGGTTTACGAGCAGTACTTC. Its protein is CASSPSGVYEQYF.

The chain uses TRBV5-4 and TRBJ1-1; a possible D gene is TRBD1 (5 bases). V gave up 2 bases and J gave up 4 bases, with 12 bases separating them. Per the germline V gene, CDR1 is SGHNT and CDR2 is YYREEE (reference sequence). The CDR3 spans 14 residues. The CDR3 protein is CASSFEGVSTEAFF. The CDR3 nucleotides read TGTGCCAGCAGCTTCGAAGGGGTGAGCACTGAAGCTTTCTTT.

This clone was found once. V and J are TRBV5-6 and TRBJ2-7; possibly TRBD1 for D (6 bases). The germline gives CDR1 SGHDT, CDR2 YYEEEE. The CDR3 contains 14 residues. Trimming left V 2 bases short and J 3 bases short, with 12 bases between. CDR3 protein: CASSLGTQGYEQYF. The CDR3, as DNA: TGTGCCAGCAGCTTAGGGACACAGGGCTACGAGCAGTACTTC.

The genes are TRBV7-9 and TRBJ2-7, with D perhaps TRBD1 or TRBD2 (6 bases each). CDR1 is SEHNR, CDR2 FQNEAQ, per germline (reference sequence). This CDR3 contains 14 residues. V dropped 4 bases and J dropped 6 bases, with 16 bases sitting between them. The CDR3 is CASSSLGGTTEQYF. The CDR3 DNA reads TGTGCCAGCAGCTCACTAGGGGGGACCACCGAGCAGTACTTC.

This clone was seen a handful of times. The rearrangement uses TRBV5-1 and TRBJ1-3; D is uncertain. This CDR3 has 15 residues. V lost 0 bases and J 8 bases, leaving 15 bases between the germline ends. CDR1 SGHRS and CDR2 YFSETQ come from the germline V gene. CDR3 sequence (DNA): TGCGCCAGCAGCTTGGAACGGGTTAATAAGGACACCATATATTTT. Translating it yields CASSLERVNKDTIYF.

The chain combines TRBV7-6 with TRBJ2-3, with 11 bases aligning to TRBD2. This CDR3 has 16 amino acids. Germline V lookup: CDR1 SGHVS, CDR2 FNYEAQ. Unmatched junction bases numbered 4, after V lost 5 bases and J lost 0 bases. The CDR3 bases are TGTGCCAGCAGCGGGACTAGCGGCAGTAGCACAGATACGCAGTATTTT. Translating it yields CASSGTSGSSTDTQYF.